The 24 T cell receptor beta chains listed next were all sequenced from one sample in a study of brain T cells in children with intractable seizures. The protocol was immunoSEQ multiplex PCR, while the TCRdb copy is restricted to in-frame clones and leaves out a portion. The repertoire includes tens of thousands of clones, roughly 91% of them detected once, and 1.5% sits in the top ten. Sequenced material: peripheral blood, taken at surgery. These receptors all stem from a boy under two years old with tuberous sclerosis and intractable seizures.

The chain employs TRBV16 and TRBJ2-3, with a possible D match to TRBD1 (5 bases). Germline lookup yields CDR1 KGHSY and CDR2 FQNENV. This CDR3 spans 13 amino acids. The V gene lost 1 base and the J gene lost 3 bases, with 5 bases spanning the gap. The CDR3 reads CASSQYRTDTQYF. The CDR3 region has the DNA TGTGCCAGCAGCCAATACAGGACAGATACGCAGTATTTT.

The V call is TRBV6-2 or TRBV6-3, the J call TRBJ2-1, with D tentatively TRBD1 or TRBD2 (6 bases each). The CDR3 has 15 residues. CDR1 is MNHEY and CDR2 is SVGEGT in the germline V gene. V was shortened by 3 bases and J by 2 bases, with 11 bases between the two germline ends. The CDR3: CASSYRGPTYNEQFF. CDR3 nucleotides: TGTGCCAGCAGTTATCGGGGGCCCACCTACAATGAGCAGTTCTTC.

The V and J genes are TRBV5-4 and TRBJ1-5; no clear D. V gave up 0 bases and J gave up 1 base, with 8 bases separating them. Looked up from germline, CDR1 is SGHNT and CDR2 is YYREEE (reference sequence). The CDR3 has 15 amino acids. The CDR3 reads CASSLGGSSNQPQHF. The CDR3 bases are TGTGCCAGCAGCTTGGGAGGGTCGAGCAATCAGCCCCAGCATTTT.

The rearrangement uses TRBV15 and TRBJ2-2; D gene uncertain. Germline V CDR1 and CDR2: LNHNV, YYDKDF (reference sequence). This CDR3 is built from 15 residues. V was shortened by 0 bases and J by 2 bases, with 7 bases between the two germline ends. The CDR3, as DNA: TGTGCCACCAGCAGAGATCGGTATAACACCGGGGAGCTGTTTTTT. Translation: CATSRDRYNTGELFF.

The rearrangement joins TRBV9 to TRBJ1-1; D ambiguous. V was cut by 4 bases and J by 1 base, with 5 bases left in between. CDR3 length: 12 amino acids. The germline V gene encodes CDR1 SGDLS and CDR2 YYNGEE. In DNA, the CDR3 is TGTGCCAGCAGCTACCAGAACACTGAAGCTTTCTTT. This sequence encodes CASSYQNTEAFF. Variable domain in full (rest from reference TRBV9 and TRBJ1-1): DSGVTQTPKHLITATGQRVTLRCSPRSGDLSVYWYQQSLDQGLQFLIQYYNGEERAKGNILERFSAQQFPDLHSELNLSSLELGDSALYFCASSYQNTEAFFGQGTRLTVV.

The CDR3 reads CASSRTGDTEAFF. The CDR3, as DNA: TGTGCCAGCAGCCGCACGGGGGACACTGAAGCTTTCTTT. V usage is TRBV9 and J usage is TRBJ1-1; TRBD1 is a possible D gene (5 bases). This CDR3 is 13 amino acids long. Germline assignment: CDR1 SGDLS and CDR2 YYNGEE. Trimming stripped 4 bases from V and 3 bases from J, with 10 bases between.

The chain couples TRBV28 to TRBJ1-3; D ambiguous. The CDR3 is 14 residues long. With 7 bases removed from V and 3 bases from J, the gap between germline ends came to 13 bases. Germline V gene lookup returns CDR1 MDHEN and CDR2 SYDVKM. This CDR3 reads CASTPALYGNTIYF. In DNA, the CDR3 is TGTGCCAGCACCCCCGCGTTGTATGGAAACACCATATATTTT.

The chain recombines TRBV15 with TRBJ2-2, with D possibly being TRBD1 (5 bases). CDR3 length: 12 amino acids. The V end lost 6 bases, the J end lost 8 bases, and 10 bases lay between the germline ends. Germline CDR1 is LNHNV and CDR2 is YYDKDF (reference sequence). The CDR3 bases are TGTGCCACCAGGGGGCTTAGGGGGGAGCTGTTTTTT. This sequence encodes CATRGLRGELFF.

This rearrangement joins TRBV15 to TRBJ2-7, with D perhaps TRBD2 (6 bases). The germline CDR1 and CDR2 sequences are LNHNV and YYDKDF (reference sequence). V shed 9 bases and J shed 0 bases, with 12 bases lying between them. This CDR3 region has 13 residues. The CDR3 protein is CATGSGFSYEQYF. The CDR3 DNA sequence: TGTGCCACAGGTAGCGGTTTCTCCTACGAGCAGTACTTC.

This chain joins TRBV29-1 and TRBJ2-7, with TRBD1 matching 8 bases. From germline, CDR1 is SQVTM and CDR2 ANQGSEA. J gave up 4 bases and V 3 bases, and 5 bases lay outside the gene matches. This CDR3 is built from 13 residues. The DNA for the CDR3 is TGCAGCGTTGAGGGACAGGATCGATACGAGCAGTACTTC. It encodes CSVEGQDRYEQYF.

The J gene is TRBJ2-5, the V gene TRBV28; unclear D gene. V gave up 4 bases and J gave up 2 bases, with 8 bases separating them. Germline assignment: CDR1 MDHEN and CDR2 SYDVKM. The CDR3 is made up of 13 amino acids. The CDR3 nucleotides are TGTGCCAGCAGTTCTGACGGACAAGAGACCCAGTACTTC. This sequence encodes CASSSDGQETQYF.

This chain uses TRBV25-1 with TRBJ2-7; 12 positions agree with TRBD2. Trimming removed 3 bases from V and 3 bases from J; junction bases left unmatched: 6. This CDR3 is 16 amino acids long. The germline V gene has CDR1 MGHDK and CDR2 SYGVNS. In nucleotides, the CDR3 is TGTGCCAGCAGTGAGGGGTTGACTAGCGGGAGCTACGAGCAGTACTTC. Amino acid sequence: CASSEGLTSGSYEQYF.

The CDR3 sequence: CASSIWGARGNTIYF. The CDR3, as DNA: TGTGCCAGCAGCATCTGGGGGGCTAGAGGAAACACCATATATTTT. V and J are TRBV6-5 and TRBJ1-3; D possibly corresponds to TRBD1 (6 bases). The ends were cut back, 6 bases at V and 4 bases at J, with 16 bases in the middle. The CDR3 length is 15 residues. CDR1 and CDR2 from the germline V gene are MNHEY and SVGAGI.

This rearrangement joins TRBV27 to TRBJ1-6; 7 nucleotides agree with TRBD1. V dropped 4 bases and J dropped 6; count of bases not matched to a gene: 3. This CDR3 has 14 amino acids. CDR1 is MNHEY, CDR2 SMNVEV, per germline (reference sequence). This CDR3 is CASSSGTVNSPLHF. In nucleotides, the CDR3 is TGTGCCAGCAGTTCGGGGACAGTTAATTCACCCCTCCACTTT.

The chain employs TRBV5-1 and TRBJ1-1; D call uncertain. The CDR3 extends over 12 amino acids. V gave up 6 bases and J gave up 5 bases, with 11 bases separating them. Germline V gene data show CDR1 as SGHRS and CDR2 as YFSETQ. The DNA of the CDR3 is TGCGCCAGCACCTCCGGGGAAACTGAAGCTTTCTTT. This encodes CASTSGETEAFF.

The genes are TRBV12-3 or TRBV12-4 and TRBJ2-2; the D gene could be TRBD1 or TRBD2 (5 bases each). Trimming took off 7 bases at V and 6 bases at J, with 12 bases between the two ends. The CDR3 is 13 residues long. CDR3: CASTELGAGELFF. CDR3 nucleotide sequence: TGTGCCAGCACGGAACTAGGGGCCGGGGAGCTGTTTTTT.

The V call is TRBV6-5, the J call TRBJ2-7, with D possibly being TRBD2 (7 bases). CDR1 and CDR2 from the germline V gene are MNHEY and SVGAGI. This CDR3 comprises 15 residues. V was pared by 2 bases and J by 2 bases, with 13 bases between. The chain's CDR3 is CASSYRGGAAYEQYF. DNA of the CDR3: TGTGCCAGCAGTTACAGGGGGGGAGCTGCCTACGAGCAGTACTTC.

The chain has TRBV19 and TRBJ2-1; D call uncertain. This CDR3 is built from 15 residues. Germline V lookup: CDR1 LNHDA, CDR2 SQIVND (reference sequence). V was pared by 3 bases and J by 0 bases, with 9 bases between. The DNA for the CDR3 is TGTGCCAGTAGTATGAGCCACTTCTCCTACAATGAGCAGTTCTTC. Protein sequence: CASSMSHFSYNEQFF.

The V gene is TRBV30, the J gene TRBJ1-5; 9 bases map to TRBD1. The CDR3 consists of 16 residues. The germline V gene encodes CDR1 GTSNPN and CDR2 SVGIG (reference sequence). Trimming removed 0 bases from V and 0 bases from J; junction bases left unmatched: 3. The CDR3 DNA is TGTGCCTGGAGTGTGGGACAGGGATATAGCAATCAGCCCCAGCATTTT. The encoded protein is CAWSVGQGYSNQPQHF.

V usage is TRBV6-1 and J usage is TRBJ2-4; a possible D gene is TRBD1 (6 bases). Trimming removed 1 base at V and 6 bases at J, with 13 bases between. Germline-derived CDR1 and CDR2 are MNHNS and SASEGT. CDR3 length: 15 amino acids. The DNA of the CDR3 is TGTGCCAGCAGTGAAGTGCACAGGGTAGTAAACATTCAGTACTTC. Encoded protein: CASSEVHRVVNIQYF.

The chain is built from TRBV11-3 and TRBJ2-7, with TRBD2 matching over 9 bases. After removal of 5 bases from V and 3 bases from J, the junction contained 11 bases not matched to a gene. Germline CDR1 is SGHNT and CDR2 is YENEEA. The CDR3 is 16 residues long. The CDR3 DNA is TGTGCCAGCAGCAAAGAAGCAGCGGGAGGATTCTACGAGCAGTACTTC. This codes for CASSKEAAGGFYEQYF. The variable domain in full, completed from reference TRBV11-3 and TRBJ2-7, reads EAGVVQSPRYKIIEKKQPVAFWCNPISGHNTLYWYLQNLGQGPELLIRYENEEAVDDSQLPKDRFSAERLKGVDSTLKIQPAELGDSAVYLCASSKEAAGGFYEQYFGPGTRLTVT.

The V and J genes are TRBV10-2 and TRBJ1-3; D not resolved. The CDR3 length is 12 residues. Trimming stripped 6 bases from V and 0 bases from J, with 3 bases between. Germline V gene sequence: CDR1 WSHSY, CDR2 SAAADI. The DNA for the CDR3 is TGCGCCAGCAGAAGCTCTGGAAACACCATATATTTT. Protein sequence: CASRSSGNTIYF.

The chain links TRBV20-1 to TRBJ2-5; weak D call: TRBD1 (6 bases). This CDR3 has 14 amino acids. Germline V CDR1 and CDR2: DFQATT, SNEGSKA (reference sequence). The V and J ends lost 3 bases and 1 base respectively, with 12 bases between them. CDR3 in DNA: TGCAGTGCTAGTATTGGACAGAGCCAAGAGACCCAGTACTTC. It codes for CSASIGQSQETQYF.

The chain employs TRBV7-8 and TRBJ1-2; the match to TRBD1 covers 8 bases. Germline lookup yields CDR1 SGHVS and CDR2 FQNEAQ. The CDR3 spans 16 residues. V gave up 1 base and J gave up 4 bases; unmatched junction bases: 8. The DNA of the CDR3 is TGTGCCAGCAGCTTAGAAGGACAGGGTGCGACCTATGGCTACACCTTC. This encodes CASSLEGQGATYGYTF.